The rows below give T cell receptor beta chains drawn from one sample of a study of identical twins. TCRdb reprocessed the 5' RACE reads via MiXCR and lists one record per CDR3 protein. The table records hundreds of thousands of distinct CDR3 sequences, less than 10% of them present only once. This same sample was also part of a study on yellow fever vaccine responses in identical twins.

The material sequenced was PBMCs. The source of these receptors is a young woman in good health. Both conserved end residues are part of each CDR3. The order of the fields is CDR3 length, D gene, clone size, V gene, J gene, CDR3 DNA, CDR3 protein. The D gene is left open where the match is weak. Clone size appears in some rows only: once, few, many, or a class for an expanded clone.

>17|.|.|TRBV6-2/TRBV6-3|TRBJ2-5
TGTGCCAGCAGTTACATAGGCGTCGGGGGCCCCCAAGAGACCCAGTACTTC
CASSYIGVGGPQETQYF
>21|.|many|TRBV13|TRBJ1-4
TGTGCCAGCAGCCTACGAGACCGATTCCCCGGGGGCATTCATGCTAATGAAAAACTGTTTTTT
CASSLRDRFPGGIHANEKLFF
>15|.|few|TRBV7-3|TRBJ2-4
TGTGCCAGCAGCTTAAATTCAGACCCCAAAAACATTCAGTACTTC
CASSLNSDPKNIQYF
>13|.|.|TRBV20-1|TRBJ2-7
TGCAGTGCTAGACGACATACAGGGAGGGAGCAGTACTTC
CSARRHTGREQYF
>15|.|many|TRBV7-2|TRBJ2-1
TGTGCCAGCAGCCCCGGCGCGGGGAACTACAATGAGCAGTTCTTC
CASSPGAGNYNEQFF
>14|.|few|TRBV18|TRBJ2-3
TGTGCCAGCTCACCACCCTTCGGTGGCGATACGCAGTATTTT
CASSPPFGGDTQYF
>21|TRBD2|few|TRBV3-1|TRBJ2-5
TGTGCCAGCAGCGGGAAGAGACTCATCACCTCTTTAGCGGGGGACCAAGAGACCCAGTACTTC
CASSGKRLITSLAGDQETQYF
>16|.|many|TRBV12-3/TRBV12-4|TRBJ1-5
TGTGCCAGCAGTCCCTCCGGGACTGTGGGCAATCAGCCCCAGCATTTT
CASSPSGTVGNQPQHF
>13|.|few|TRBV6-1|TRBJ1-5
TGTGCCAGCAAAGGGAGTGGCAATCAGCCCCAGCATTTT
CASKGSGNQPQHF
>13|TRBD2|.|TRBV6-1|TRBJ2-1
TGTGCCAGCAGTAAAGGACTAGCGGGGGACCAGTTCTTC
CASSKGLAGDQFF
>15|TRBD1|few|TRBV27|TRBJ1-1
TGTGCCAGCAGTTGGGGAGAACAGGGGGCCACTGAAGCTTTCTTT
CASSWGEQGATEAFF
>14|TRBD2|.|TRBV19|TRBJ2-2
TGTGCCAGTAGGACTGTAGCGGGAGTGCGGGAGCTGTTTTTT
CASRTVAGVRELFF
>16|TRBD1|.|TRBV24-1|TRBJ2-2
TGTGCCACCAGTGATGCGGGACAGGGTCCCACCGGGGAGCTGTTTTTT
CATSDAGQGPTGELFF
>13|.|many|TRBV10-3|TRBJ1-1
TGTGCCATCAGTGTTCAGGTGAACACTGAAGCTTTCTTT
CAISVQVNTEAFF
>13|TRBD2|many|TRBV12-3/TRBV12-4|TRBJ2-1
TGTGCCAGCAGTGGGGGACTAGTCAATGAGCAGTTCTTC
CASSGGLVNEQFF
>13|.|.|TRBV27|TRBJ2-1
TGTGCCAGCAGTTTAGGAGCCCCTAATGAGCAGTTCTTC
CASSLGAPNEQFF
>16|TRBD2|many|TRBV3-1|TRBJ2-2
TGTGCCAGCAGCCCCCGGGTTGCGGGAGCCACCGGGGAGCTGTTTTTT
CASSPRVAGATGELFF
>18|TRBD2|few|TRBV4-2|TRBJ2-3
TGTGCCAGCAGCCAAGATTGGGGGACTAGCGGGGGCACAGATACGCAGTATTTT
CASSQDWGTSGGTDTQYF